The sample holds a few counts of the clone carrying this T cell receptor (beta chain). The target antigen is unknown. After removal of 0 bases from V and 7 bases from J, the junction contained 7 bases not matched to a gene. The CDR3 loop spans 16 amino acids. CDR1 is KGHSH, CDR2 LQKENI, per germline. In the PCR, 60 Vbeta and 13 Jbeta primers were used. Assay: immunoSEQ multiplex PCR; the TCRdb copy retains only in-frame clones and omits some. The sample contains about 70,000 clones, almost 70% of which appear only once. The data were taken from a study of cytomegalovirus exposure and HLA in healthy donors. Whole-study findings and limits: In a later analysis, HLA-associated TCR beta chains were more clonally expanded than equally common others. Altogether, 164 TCR beta chains were recorded as cytomegalovirus-associated. In a later analysis, an Asian-associated ancestry cluster reportedly showed fewer N-insertions than the roughly 730-donor mean.

Sample: PBMCs. The clonotype comes from a man in his forties in good health and CMV-seropositive. J is TRBJ2-1 and V is TRBV18; 9 nucleotides agree with TRBD1. The CDR3 coding sequence is TGTGCCAGCTCACCACCTGGGACAGGGTTTGAGAATGAGCAGTTCTTC. Protein sequence: CASSPPGTGFENEQFF.